This TCR beta chain comes out of a study of a mutant IDH1 vaccine in newly diagnosed glioma. Clones were read by immunoSEQ multiplex PCR, and TCRdb kept only the in-frame ones, dropping some. The table includes 90,000 to 100,000 clones, roughly nine tenths detected once. With 6 bases clipped from V and 0 bases from J, the junction kept 4 bases outside the gene matches. The CDR3 spans 15 residues. Per the germline V gene, CDR1 is SQVTM and CDR2 is ANQGSEA. For this clone: The target antigen is unknown.

Time point reported: week 47, end of study. Each dose of the vaccine consisted of 300 ug of mutant IDH1 20-mer peptide, with topical imiquimod. The receptor was derived from a woman between 45 and 65 years old with glioma. The sample here was PBMCs, taken from a glioma patient whose treatment included an IDH1 peptide vaccine. The V and J genes are TRBV29-1 and TRBJ1-4, with TRBD1 matching 10 bases. CDR3 amino acids: CSVRGQGATNEKLFF. CDR3 in DNA: TGCAGCGTGCGAGGACAGGGGGCAACTAATGAAAAACTGTTTTTT.